This TCR beta chain was sequenced during a study of technical replicates of blood from several donors. Trimming removed 5 bases at V and 4 bases at J, with 12 bases between. The length of the CDR3 is 14 residues. Germline V gene lookup returns CDR1 ENHRY and CDR2 SYGVKD. Sequencing used immunoSEQ multiplex PCR; TCRdb keeps in-frame clones, though not all of them. The sample holds under 85,000 clones, approximately 97% seen once. The chain has TRBV10-3 and TRBJ1-3; TRBD1 might be the D (6 bases). The TCR originated in a human donor in good health. Sequencing used T cells isolated from PBMCs. CDR3 amino acids: CAISPTGTGNTIYF. DNA of the CDR3: TGTGCCATCAGTCCAACAGGGACGGGAAACACCATATATTTT.